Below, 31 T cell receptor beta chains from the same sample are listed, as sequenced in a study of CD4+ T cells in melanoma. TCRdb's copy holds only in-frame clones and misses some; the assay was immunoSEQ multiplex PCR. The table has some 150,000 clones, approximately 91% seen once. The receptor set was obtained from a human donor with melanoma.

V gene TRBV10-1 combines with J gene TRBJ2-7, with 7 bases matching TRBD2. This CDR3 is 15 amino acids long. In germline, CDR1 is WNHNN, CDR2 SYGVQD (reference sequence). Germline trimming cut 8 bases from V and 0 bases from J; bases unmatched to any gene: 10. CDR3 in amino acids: CASPTGGFYSYEQYF. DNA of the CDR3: TGCGCCAGCCCTACGGGAGGCTTCTACTCCTACGAGCAGTACTTC.

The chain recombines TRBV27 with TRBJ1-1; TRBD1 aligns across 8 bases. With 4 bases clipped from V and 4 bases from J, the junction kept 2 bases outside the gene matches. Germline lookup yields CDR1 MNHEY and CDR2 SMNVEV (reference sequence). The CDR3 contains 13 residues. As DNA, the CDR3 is TGTGCCAGCAGTTCCACAGGGGGCACTGAAGCTTTCTTT. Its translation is CASSSTGGTEAFF.

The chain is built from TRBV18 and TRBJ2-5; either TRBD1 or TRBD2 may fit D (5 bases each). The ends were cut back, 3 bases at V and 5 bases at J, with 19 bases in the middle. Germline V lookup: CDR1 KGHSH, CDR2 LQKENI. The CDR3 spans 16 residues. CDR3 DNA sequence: TGTGCCAGCTCACCCCGGGGACCCAACCTGGGGGAGACCCAGTACTTC. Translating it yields CASSPRGPNLGETQYF. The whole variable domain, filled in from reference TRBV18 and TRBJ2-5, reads NAGVMQNPRHLVRRRGQEARLRCSPMKGHSHVYWYRQLPEEGLKFMVYLQKENIIDESGMPKERFSAEFPKEGPSILRIQQVVRGDSAAYFCASSPRGPNLGETQYFGPGTRLLVL.

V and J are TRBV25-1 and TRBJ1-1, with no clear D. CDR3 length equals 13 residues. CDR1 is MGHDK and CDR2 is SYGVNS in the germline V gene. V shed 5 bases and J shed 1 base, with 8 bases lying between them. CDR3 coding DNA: TGTGCCAGCAGTCGTCACCGGAACACTGAAGCTTTCTTT. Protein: CASSRHRNTEAFF. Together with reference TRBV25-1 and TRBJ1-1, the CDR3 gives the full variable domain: EADIYQTPRYLVIGTGKKITLECSQTMGHDKMYWYQQDPGMELHLIHYSYGVNSTEKGDLSSESTVSRIRTEHFPLTLESARPSHTSQYLCASSRHRNTEAFFGQGTRLTVV.

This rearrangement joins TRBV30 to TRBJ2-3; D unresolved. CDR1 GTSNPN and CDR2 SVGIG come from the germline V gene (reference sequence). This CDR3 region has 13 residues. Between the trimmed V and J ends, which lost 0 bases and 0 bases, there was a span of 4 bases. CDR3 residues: CAWSVSSTDTQYF. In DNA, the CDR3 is TGTGCCTGGAGTGTAAGCAGCACAGATACGCAGTATTTT.

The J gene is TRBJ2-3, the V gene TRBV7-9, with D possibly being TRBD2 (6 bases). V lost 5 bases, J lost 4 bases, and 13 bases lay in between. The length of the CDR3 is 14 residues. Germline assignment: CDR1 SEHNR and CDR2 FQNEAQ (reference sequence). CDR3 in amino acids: CASSEGSGADTQYF. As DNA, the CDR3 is TGTGCCAGCAGCGAAGGGTCGGGGGCAGATACGCAGTATTTT.

Here the CDR3 DNA reads TGCAGCGTCCCCCACAGGGATAGTGAAAAACTGTTTTTT. Protein sequence: CSVPHRDSEKLFF. The chain employs TRBV29-1 and TRBJ1-4; a possible D gene is TRBD1 (6 bases). Germline CDR1 and CDR2: SQVTM and ANQGSEA. Trimming shortened V by 6 bases and J by 7 bases, and 15 bases separated the two germline ends. The CDR3 is made up of 13 amino acids. The full variable domain, completed using reference TRBV29-1 and TRBJ1-4, is SAVISQKPSRDICQRGTSLTIQCQVDSQVTMMFWYRQQPGQSLTLIATANQGSEATYESGFVIDKFPISRPNLTFSTLTVSNMSPEDSSIYLCSVPHRDSEKLFFGSGTQLSVL.

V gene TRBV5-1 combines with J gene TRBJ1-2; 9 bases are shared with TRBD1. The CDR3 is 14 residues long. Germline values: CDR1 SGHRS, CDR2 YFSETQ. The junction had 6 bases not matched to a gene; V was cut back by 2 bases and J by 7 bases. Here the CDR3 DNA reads TGCGCCAGCAGCTTAGCCACAGGGGGCAGTGGCTACACCTTC. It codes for CASSLATGGSGYTF.

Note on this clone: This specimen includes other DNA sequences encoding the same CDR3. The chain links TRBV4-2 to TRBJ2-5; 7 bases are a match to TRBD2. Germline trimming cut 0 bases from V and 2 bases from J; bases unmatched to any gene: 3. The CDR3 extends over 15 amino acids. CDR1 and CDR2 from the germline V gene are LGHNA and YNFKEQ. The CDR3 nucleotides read TGTGCCAGCAGCCAAGATCTGCGGGGGCAAGAGACCCAGTACTTC. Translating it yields CASSQDLRGQETQYF.

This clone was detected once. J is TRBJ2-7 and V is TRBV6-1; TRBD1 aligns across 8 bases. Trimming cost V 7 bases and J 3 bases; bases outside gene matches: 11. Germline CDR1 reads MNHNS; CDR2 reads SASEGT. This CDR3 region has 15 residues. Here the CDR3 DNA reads TGTGCCAGCATTCAGGGGGCCCTGGACTACTACGAGCAGTACTTC. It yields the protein CASIQGALDYYEQYF.

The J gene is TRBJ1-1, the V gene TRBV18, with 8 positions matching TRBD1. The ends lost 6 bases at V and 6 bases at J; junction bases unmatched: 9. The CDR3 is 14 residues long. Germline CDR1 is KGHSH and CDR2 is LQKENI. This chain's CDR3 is CASSPTDRESEAFF. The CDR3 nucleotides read TGTGCCAGCTCTCCCACGGACAGGGAGTCTGAAGCTTTCTTT.

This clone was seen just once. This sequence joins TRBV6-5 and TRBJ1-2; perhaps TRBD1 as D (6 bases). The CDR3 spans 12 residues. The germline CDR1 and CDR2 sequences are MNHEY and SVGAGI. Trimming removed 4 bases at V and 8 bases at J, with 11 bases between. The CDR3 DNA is TGTGCCAGCAGTTCGGACAGAAGGGGCTACACCTTC. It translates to CASSSDRRGYTF.

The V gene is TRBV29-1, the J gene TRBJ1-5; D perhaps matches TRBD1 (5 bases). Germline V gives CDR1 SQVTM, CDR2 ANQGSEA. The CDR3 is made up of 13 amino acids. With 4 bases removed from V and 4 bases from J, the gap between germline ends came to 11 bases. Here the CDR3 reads CSVGGGWNQPQHF. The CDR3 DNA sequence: TGCAGCGTTGGGGGGGGTTGGAATCAGCCCCAGCATTTT.

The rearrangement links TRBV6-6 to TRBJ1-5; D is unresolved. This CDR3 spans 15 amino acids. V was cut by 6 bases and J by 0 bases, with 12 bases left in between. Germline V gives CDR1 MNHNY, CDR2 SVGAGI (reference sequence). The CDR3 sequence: CASSPGGYSNQPQHF. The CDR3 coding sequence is TGTGCCAGCAGCCCCGGTGGGTATAGCAATCAGCCCCAGCATTTT.

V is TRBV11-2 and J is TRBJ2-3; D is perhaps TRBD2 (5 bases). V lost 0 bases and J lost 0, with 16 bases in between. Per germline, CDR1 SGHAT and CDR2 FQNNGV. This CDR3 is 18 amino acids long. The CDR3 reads CASSLEAGAGVSTDTQYF. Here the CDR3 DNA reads TGTGCCAGCAGCTTAGAGGCGGGCGCTGGCGTTAGCACAGATACGCAGTATTTT. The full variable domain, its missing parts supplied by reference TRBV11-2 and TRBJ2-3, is EAGVAQSPRYKIIEKRQSVAFWCNPISGHATLYWYQQILGQGPKLLIQFQNNGVVDDSQLPKDRFSAERLKGVDSTLKIQPAKLEDSAVYLCASSLEAGAGVSTDTQYFGPGTRLTVL.

The CDR3 reads CASRDFNYGYTF. DNA for the CDR3: TGTGCCAGCAGGGACTTTAACTATGGCTACACCTTC. The V call is TRBV27, the J call TRBJ1-2; D uncertain. CDR1 is MNHEY and CDR2 is SMNVEV in the germline V gene (reference sequence). V was pared by 6 bases and J by 1 base, with 6 bases between. This CDR3 is built from 12 residues.

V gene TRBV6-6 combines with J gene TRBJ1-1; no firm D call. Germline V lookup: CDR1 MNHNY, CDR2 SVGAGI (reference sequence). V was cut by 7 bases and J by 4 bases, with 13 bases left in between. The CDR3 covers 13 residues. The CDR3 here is CASMREIRTEAFF. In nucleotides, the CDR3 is TGTGCCAGCATGAGGGAAATTCGCACTGAAGCTTTCTTT.

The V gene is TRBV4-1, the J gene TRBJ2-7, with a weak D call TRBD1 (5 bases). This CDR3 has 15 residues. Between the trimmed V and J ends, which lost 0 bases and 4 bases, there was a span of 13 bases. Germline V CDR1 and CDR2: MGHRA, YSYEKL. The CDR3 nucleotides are TGCGCCAGCAGCCAAGACGCCCAGGGTATTTACGAGCAGTACTTC. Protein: CASSQDAQGIYEQYF.

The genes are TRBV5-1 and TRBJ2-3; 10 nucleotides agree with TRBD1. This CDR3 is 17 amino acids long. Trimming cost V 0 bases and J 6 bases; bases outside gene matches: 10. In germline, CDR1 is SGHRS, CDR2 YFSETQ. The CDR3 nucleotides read TGCGCCAGCAGCTTGGAGACCGGGACAGGGGCTTCGGATACGCAGTATTTT. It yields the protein CASSLETGTGASDTQYF.

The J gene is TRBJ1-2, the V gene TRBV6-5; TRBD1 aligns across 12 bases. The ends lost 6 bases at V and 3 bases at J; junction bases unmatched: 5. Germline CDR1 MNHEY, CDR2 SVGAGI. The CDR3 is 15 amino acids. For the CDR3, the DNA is TGTGCCAGCAGGGGACAGGGGGCAGGCGACTATGGCTACACCTTC. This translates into CASRGQGAGDYGYTF.

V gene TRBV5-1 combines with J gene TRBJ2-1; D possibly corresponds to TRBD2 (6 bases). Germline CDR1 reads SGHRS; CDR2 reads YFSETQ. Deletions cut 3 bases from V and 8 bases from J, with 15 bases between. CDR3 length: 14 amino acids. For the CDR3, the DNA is TGCGCCAGCAGCTCCGACCCTAGCGCCGATGAGCAGTTCTTC. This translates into CASSSDPSADEQFF. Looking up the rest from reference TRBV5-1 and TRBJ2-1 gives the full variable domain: KAGVTQTPRYLIKTRGQQVTLSCSPISGHRSVSWYQQTPGQGLQFLFEYFSETQRNKGNFPGRFSGRQFSNSRSEMNVSTLELGDSALYLCASSSDPSADEQFFGPGTRLTVL.

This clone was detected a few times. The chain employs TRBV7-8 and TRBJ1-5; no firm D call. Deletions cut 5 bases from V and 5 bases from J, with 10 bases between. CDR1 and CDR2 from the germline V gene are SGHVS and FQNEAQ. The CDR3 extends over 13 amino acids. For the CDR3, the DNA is TGTGCCAGCAGCCCACAAGGTTATCAGCCCCAGCATTTT. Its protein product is CASSPQGYQPQHF.

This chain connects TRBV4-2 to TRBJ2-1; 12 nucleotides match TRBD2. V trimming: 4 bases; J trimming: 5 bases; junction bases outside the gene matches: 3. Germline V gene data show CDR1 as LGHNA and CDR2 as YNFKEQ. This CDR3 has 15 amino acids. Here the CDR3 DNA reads TGTGCCAGCAGCCTTTGGACTAGCGGGAACAATGAGCAGTTCTTC. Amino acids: CASSLWTSGNNEQFF.

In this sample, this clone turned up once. CDR3 coding DNA: TGTGCCAGTACCATGAGGGGGAACGCAGATACGCAGTATTTT. It specifies CASTMRGNADTQYF. The chain couples TRBV11-2 to TRBJ2-3; the D gene is possibly TRBD1 (6 bases). The CDR3 has 14 amino acids. Germline V CDR1 and CDR2: SGHAT, FQNNGV. Trimming stripped 9 bases from V and 4 bases from J, with 17 bases between.

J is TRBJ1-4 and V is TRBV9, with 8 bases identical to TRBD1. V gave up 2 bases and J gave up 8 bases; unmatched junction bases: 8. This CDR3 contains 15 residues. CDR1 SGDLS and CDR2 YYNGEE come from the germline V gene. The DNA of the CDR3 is TGTGCCAGCAGCGTTATGGGACAGGCTGGGGAAAAACTGTTTTTT. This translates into CASSVMGQAGEKLFF. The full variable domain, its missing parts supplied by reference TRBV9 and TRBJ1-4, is DSGVTQTPKHLITATGQRVTLRCSPRSGDLSVYWYQQSLDQGLQFLIQYYNGEERAKGNILERFSAQQFPDLHSELNLSSLELGDSALYFCASSVMGQAGEKLFFGSGTQLSVL.

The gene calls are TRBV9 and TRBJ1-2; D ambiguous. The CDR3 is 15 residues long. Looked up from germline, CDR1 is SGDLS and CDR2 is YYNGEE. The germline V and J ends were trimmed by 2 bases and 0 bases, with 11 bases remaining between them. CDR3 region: CASSVSPSTNYGYTF. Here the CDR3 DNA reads TGTGCCAGCAGCGTTTCCCCCTCAACTAACTATGGCTACACCTTC.

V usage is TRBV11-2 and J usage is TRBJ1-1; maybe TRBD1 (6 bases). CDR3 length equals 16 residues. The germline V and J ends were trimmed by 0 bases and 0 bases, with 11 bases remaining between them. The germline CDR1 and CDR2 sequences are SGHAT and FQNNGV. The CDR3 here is CASSLDRRTVNTEAFF. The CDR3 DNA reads TGTGCCAGCAGCTTAGATCGAAGGACAGTGAACACTGAAGCTTTCTTT.

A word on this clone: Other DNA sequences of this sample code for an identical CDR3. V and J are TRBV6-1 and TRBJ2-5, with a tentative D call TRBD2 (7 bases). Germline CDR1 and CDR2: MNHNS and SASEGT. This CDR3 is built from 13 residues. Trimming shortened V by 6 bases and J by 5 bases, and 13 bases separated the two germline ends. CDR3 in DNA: TGTGCCAGCAGGAGGGGGGGCGGGGAGACCCAGTACTTC. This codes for CASRRGGGETQYF.

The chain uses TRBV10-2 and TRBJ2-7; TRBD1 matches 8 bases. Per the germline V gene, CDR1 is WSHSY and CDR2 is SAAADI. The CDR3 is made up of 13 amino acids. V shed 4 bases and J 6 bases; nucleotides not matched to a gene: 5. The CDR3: CASSGQGFGEQYF. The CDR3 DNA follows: TGCGCCAGCAGTGGACAGGGGTTCGGCGAGCAGTACTTC.

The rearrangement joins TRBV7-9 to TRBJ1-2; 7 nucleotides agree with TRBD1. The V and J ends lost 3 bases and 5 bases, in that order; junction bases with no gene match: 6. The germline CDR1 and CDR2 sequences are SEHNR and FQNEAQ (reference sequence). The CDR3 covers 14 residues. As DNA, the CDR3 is TGTGCCAGCAGCTTTGCAGGGGGTGTTTATGGCTACACCTTC. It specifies CASSFAGGVYGYTF. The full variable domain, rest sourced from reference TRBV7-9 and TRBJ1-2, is DTGVSQNPRHKITKRGQNVTFRCDPISEHNRLYWYRQTLGQGPEFLTYFQNEAQLEKSRLLSDRFSAERPKGSFSTLEIQRTEQGDSAMYLCASSFAGGVYGYTFGSGTRLTVV.

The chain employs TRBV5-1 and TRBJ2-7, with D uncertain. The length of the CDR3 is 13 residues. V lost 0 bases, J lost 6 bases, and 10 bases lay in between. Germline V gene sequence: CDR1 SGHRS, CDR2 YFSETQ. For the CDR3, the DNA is TGCGCCAGCAGCTTGGCTCTTGGGGTCGAGCAGTACTTC. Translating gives CASSLALGVEQYF.